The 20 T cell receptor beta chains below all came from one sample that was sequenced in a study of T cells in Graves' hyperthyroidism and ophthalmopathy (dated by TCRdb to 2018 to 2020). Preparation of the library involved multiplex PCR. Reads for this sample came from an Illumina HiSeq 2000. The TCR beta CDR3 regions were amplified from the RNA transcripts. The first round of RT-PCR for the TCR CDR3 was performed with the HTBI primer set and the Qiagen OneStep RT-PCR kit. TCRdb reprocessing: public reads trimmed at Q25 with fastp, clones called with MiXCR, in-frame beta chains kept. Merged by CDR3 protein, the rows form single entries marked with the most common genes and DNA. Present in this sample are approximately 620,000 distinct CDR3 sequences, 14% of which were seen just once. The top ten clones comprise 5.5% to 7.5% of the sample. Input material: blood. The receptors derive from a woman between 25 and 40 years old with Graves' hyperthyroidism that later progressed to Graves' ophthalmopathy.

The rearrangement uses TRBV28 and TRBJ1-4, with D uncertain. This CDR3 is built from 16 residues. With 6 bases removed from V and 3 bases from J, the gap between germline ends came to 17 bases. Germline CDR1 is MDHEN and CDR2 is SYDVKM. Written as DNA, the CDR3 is TGTGCCAGCAGCCGAACCAGGACGGCGGCTAATGAAAAACTGTTTTTT. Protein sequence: CASSRTRTAANEKLFF.

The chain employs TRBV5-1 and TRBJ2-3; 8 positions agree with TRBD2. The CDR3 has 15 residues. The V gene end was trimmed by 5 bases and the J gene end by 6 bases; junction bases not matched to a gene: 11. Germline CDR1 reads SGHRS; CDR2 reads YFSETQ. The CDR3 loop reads CASRDSGAPLDTQYF. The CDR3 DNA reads TGCGCCAGCAGAGATAGCGGGGCCCCCCTGGATACGCAGTATTTT.

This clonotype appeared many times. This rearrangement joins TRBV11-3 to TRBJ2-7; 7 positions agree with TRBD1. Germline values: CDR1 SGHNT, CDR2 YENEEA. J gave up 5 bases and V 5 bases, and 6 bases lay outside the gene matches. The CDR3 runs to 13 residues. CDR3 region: CASSLQGTNEQYF. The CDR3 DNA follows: TGTGCCAGCAGCCTACAGGGGACGAACGAGCAGTACTTC.

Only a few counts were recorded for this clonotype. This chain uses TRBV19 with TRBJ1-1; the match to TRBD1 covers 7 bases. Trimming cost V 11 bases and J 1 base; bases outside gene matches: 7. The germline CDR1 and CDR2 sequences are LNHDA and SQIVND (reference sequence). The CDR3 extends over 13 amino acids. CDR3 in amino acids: CASATGKNTEAFF. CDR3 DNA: TGTGCCTCAGCGACAGGGAAGAACACTGAAGCTTTCTTT.

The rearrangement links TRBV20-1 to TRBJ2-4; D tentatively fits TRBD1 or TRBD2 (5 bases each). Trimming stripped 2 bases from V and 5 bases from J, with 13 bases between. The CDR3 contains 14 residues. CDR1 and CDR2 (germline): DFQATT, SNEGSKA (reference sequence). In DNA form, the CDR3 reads TGCAGTGCTAGACAAGGTTTGGGGGAAAACATTCAGTACTTC. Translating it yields CSARQGLGENIQYF.

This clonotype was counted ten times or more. The CDR3: CASSFETGGISPLHF. As DNA, the CDR3 is TGTGCCAGCAGCTTCGAGACAGGGGGCATCTCACCCCTCCACTTT. The rearrangement joins TRBV7-9 to TRBJ1-6, with 10 bases lining up with TRBD1. V was pared by 3 bases and J by 10 bases, with 6 bases of the junction left unmatched. The length of the CDR3 is 15 residues. The germline gives CDR1 SEHNR, CDR2 FQNEAQ (reference sequence). Combining the CDR3 with reference TRBV7-9 and TRBJ1-6 gives the whole variable domain DTGVSQNPRHKITKRGQNVTFRCDPISEHNRLYWYRQTLGQGPEFLTYFQNEAQLEKSRLLSDRFSAERPKGSFSTLEIQRTEQGDSAMYLCASSFETGGISPLHFGNGTRLTVT.

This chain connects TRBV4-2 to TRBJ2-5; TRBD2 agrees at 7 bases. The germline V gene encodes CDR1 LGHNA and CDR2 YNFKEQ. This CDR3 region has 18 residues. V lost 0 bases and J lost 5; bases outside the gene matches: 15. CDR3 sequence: CASSQDLIRLAPFETQYF. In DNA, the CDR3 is TGTGCCAGCAGCCAAGATCTCATTCGACTAGCTCCCTTCGAGACCCAGTACTTC.

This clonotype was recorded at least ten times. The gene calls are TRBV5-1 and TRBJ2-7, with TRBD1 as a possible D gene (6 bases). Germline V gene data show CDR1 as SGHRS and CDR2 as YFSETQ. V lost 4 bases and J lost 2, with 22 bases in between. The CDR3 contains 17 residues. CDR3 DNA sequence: TGCGCCAGCAGCCGGACAGCACCCACCGCTGGGGCCTACGAGCAGTACTTC. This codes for CASSRTAPTAGAYEQYF. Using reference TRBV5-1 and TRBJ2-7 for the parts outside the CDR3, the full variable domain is KAGVTQTPRYLIKTRGQQVTLSCSPISGHRSVSWYQQTPGQGLQFLFEYFSETQRNKGNFPGRFSGRQFSNSRSEMNVSTLELGDSALYLCASSRTAPTAGAYEQYFGPGTRLTVT.

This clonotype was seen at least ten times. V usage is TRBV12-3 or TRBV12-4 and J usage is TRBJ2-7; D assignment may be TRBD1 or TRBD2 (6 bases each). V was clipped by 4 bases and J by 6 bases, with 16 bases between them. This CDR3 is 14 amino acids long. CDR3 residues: CASSYLGGRSEQYF. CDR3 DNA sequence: TGTGCCAGCAGTTATCTTGGGGGGCGATCCGAGCAGTACTTC.

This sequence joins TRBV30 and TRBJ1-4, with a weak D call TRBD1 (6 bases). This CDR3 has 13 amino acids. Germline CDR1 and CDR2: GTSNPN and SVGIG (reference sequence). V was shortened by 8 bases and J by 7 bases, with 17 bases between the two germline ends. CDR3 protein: CASEGGRSEKLFF. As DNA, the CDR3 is TGTGCCAGCGAGGGGGGGAGGAGTGAAAAACTGTTTTTT.

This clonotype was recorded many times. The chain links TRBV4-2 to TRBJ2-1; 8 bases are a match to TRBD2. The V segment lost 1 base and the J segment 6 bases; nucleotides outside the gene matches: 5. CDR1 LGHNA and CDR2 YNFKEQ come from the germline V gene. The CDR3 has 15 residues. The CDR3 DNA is TGTGCCAGCAGCCAAGCCGGGACTAGTCCCAATGAGCAGTTCTTC. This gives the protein CASSQAGTSPNEQFF.

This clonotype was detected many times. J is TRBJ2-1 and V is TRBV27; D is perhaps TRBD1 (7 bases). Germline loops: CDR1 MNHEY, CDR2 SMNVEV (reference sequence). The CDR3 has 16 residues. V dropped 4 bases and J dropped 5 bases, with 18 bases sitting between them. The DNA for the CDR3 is TGTGCCAGCAGTTCCCTCCAGGGGGGAAACGACAATGAGCAGTTCTTC. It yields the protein CASSSLQGGNDNEQFF.

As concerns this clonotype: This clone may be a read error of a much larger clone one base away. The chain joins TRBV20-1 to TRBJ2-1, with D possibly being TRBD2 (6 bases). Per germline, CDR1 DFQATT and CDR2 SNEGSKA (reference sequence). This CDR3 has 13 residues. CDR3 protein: CSAAGSSYNEKFF. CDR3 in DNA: TGCAGTGCTGCCGGGAGCTCCTACAATGAGAAGTTCTTC.

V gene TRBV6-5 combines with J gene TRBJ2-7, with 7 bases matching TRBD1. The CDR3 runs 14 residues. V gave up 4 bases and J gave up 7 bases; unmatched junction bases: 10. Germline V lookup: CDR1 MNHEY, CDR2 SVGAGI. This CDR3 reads CASSSLTGNQEQYF. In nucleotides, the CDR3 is TGTGCCAGCAGTTCCCTGACAGGGAATCAAGAGCAGTACTTC.

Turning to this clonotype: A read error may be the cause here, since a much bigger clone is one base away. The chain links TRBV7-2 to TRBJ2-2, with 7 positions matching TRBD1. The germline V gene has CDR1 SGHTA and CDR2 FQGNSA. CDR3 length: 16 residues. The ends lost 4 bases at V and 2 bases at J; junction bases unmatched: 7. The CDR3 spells CASSSVGTVNTGELFF. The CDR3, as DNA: TGTGCCAGCAGCTCAGTGGGGACAGTAAACACCGGGGAGCTGTTTTTT. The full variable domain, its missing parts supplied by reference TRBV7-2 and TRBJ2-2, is GAGVSQSPSNKVTEKGKDVELRCDPISGHTALYWYRQSLGQGLEFLIYFQGNSAPDKSGLPSDRFSAERTGGSVSTLTIQRTQQEDSAVYLCASSSVGTVNTGELFFGEGSRLTVL.

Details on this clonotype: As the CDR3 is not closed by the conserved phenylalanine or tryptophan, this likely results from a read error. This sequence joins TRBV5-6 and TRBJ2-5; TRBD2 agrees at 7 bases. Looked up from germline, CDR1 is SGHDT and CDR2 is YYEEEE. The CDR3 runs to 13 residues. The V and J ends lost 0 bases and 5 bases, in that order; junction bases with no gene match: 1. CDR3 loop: CASSLGRGETQYL. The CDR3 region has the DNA TGTGCCAGCAGCTTGGGGCGGGGGGAGACCCAGTACCTC.

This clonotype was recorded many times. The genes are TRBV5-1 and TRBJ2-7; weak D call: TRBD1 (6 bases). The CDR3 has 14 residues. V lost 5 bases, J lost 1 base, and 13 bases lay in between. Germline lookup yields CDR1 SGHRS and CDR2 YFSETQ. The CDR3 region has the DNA TGCGCCAGCAGAGCTTCTACAGGGTCCTACGAGCAGTACTTC. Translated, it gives CASRASTGSYEQYF.

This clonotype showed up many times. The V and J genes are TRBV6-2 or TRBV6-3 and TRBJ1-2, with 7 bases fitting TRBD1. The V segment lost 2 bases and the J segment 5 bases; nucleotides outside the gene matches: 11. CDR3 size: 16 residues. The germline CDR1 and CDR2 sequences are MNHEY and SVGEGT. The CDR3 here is CASSYMNDRVLYGYTF. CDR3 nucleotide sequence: TGTGCCAGCAGTTACATGAACGACAGGGTCCTGTATGGCTACACCTTC.

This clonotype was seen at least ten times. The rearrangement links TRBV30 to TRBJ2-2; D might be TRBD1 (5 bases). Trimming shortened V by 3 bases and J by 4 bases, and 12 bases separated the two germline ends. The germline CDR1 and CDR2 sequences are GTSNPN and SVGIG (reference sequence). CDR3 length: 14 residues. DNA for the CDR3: TGTGCCTGGAGGTCCCAGGGTGGCACCGGGGAGCTGTTTTTT. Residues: CAWRSQGGTGELFF.

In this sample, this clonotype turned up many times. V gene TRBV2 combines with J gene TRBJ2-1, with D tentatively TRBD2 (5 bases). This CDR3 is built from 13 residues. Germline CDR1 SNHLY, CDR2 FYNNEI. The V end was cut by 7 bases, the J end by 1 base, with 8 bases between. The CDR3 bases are TGTGCCAGCATCCCGGGATCCTACAATGAGCAGTTCTTC. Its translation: CASIPGSYNEQFF.